The 32 T cell receptor beta chains presented below share a single source sample, sequenced in a study of blood T cells in healthy people across ages. Then a second PCR, running about 6 to 11 cycles, was carried out with a sample-barcoded 5' primer and a J-beta primer mix. TCRdb re-analysed the 5' RACE reads in MiXCR, keeping a single row per CDR3 protein. The sample holds about 780,000 distinct CDR3 sequences, around 62% seen once. Input material: blood. These receptors were collected from a man aged 30 to 39 in good health.

J is TRBJ1-6 and V is TRBV18; D is perhaps TRBD1 (6 bases). Germline V gene sequence: CDR1 KGHSH, CDR2 LQKENI. The CDR3 sequence is 14 residues long. Deletions cut 4 bases from V and 7 bases from J, with 11 bases between. The CDR3 region is CASSHREDNSPLHF. The CDR3 DNA reads as TGTGCCAGCTCACACAGGGAGGACAATTCACCCCTCCACTTT.

This clonotype has more than one count but fewer than ten. The chain carries TRBV3-1 and TRBJ2-3; perhaps TRBD1 as D (5 bases). Germline values: CDR1 LGHDT, CDR2 YNNKEL (reference sequence). V was clipped by 3 bases and J by 3 bases, with 10 bases between them. This CDR3 comprises 14 residues. CDR3 sequence (DNA): TGTGCCAGCAGCCAGTCCAGGGCTACAGATACGCAGTATTTT. As protein: CASSQSRATDTQYF.

The CDR3: CSARDELAGGQETQYF. CDR3 coding DNA: TGCAGTGCTAGAGATGAGCTAGCGGGGGGACAAGAGACCCAGTACTTC. The gene calls are TRBV20-1 and TRBJ2-5, with TRBD2 identical over 11 bases. J gave up 2 bases and V 0 bases, and 5 bases lay outside the gene matches. From germline, CDR1 is DFQATT and CDR2 SNEGSKA (reference sequence). The CDR3 spans 16 residues.

The chain has TRBV6-5 and TRBJ1-1, with a tentative D call TRBD1 (5 bases). The CDR3 totals 15 residues. Germline loops: CDR1 MNHEY, CDR2 SVGAGI. V was trimmed by 2 bases and J by 1 base, leaving 11 bases between them. The CDR3 protein is CASSYDTGKNTEAFF. The DNA for the CDR3 is TGTGCCAGCAGTTACGATACAGGAAAGAACACTGAAGCTTTCTTT.

The chain has TRBV29-1 and TRBJ2-5; D tentatively fits TRBD1 or TRBD2 (6 bases each). This CDR3 region has 15 residues. Germline loops: CDR1 SQVTM, CDR2 ANQGSEA. V dropped 7 bases and J dropped 11 bases, with 29 bases sitting between them. The CDR3 loop is CSAGQTGTPSREQYF. The CDR3 DNA reads TGCAGCGCCGGCCAAACCGGGACACCGAGTCGGGAGCAGTACTTC.

The chain couples TRBV27 to TRBJ1-2; the match to TRBD1 covers 8 bases. CDR3 length equals 14 residues. Trimming took 4 bases from V and 3 from J; bases not matched to a gene: 4. Germline-derived CDR1 and CDR2 are MNHEY and SMNVEV (reference sequence). The chain's CDR3 is CASSSDRGYYGYTF. The CDR3, as DNA: TGTGCCAGCAGTTCCGACAGGGGATACTATGGCTACACCTTC.

The V gene is TRBV20-1, the J gene TRBJ2-6; D is unclear. Looked up from germline, CDR1 is DFQATT and CDR2 is SNEGSKA (reference sequence). V gave up 4 bases and J gave up 0 bases, with 13 bases separating them. This CDR3 comprises 16 residues. CDR3 residues: CSAINLSPSGANVLTF. The CDR3 DNA reads TGCAGTGCTATAAACTTAAGTCCCTCTGGGGCCAACGTCCTGACTTTC.

This chain joins TRBV18 and TRBJ2-3; D uncertain. CDR3 length: 14 residues. Trimming shortened V by 0 bases and J by 4 bases, and 8 bases separated the two germline ends. CDR1 and CDR2 from the germline V gene are KGHSH and LQKENI. The CDR3 here is CASSPPESSDTQYF. In DNA, the CDR3 is TGTGCCAGCTCACCACCGGAGAGTTCAGATACGCAGTATTTT.

V is TRBV4-3 and J is TRBJ1-2, with D hard to call. This CDR3 is 17 amino acids long. The V gene's germline CDR1 is LGHNA and CDR2 YSLEER. V was shortened by 0 bases and J by 4 bases, with 18 bases between the two germline ends. The CDR3, as DNA: TGCGCCAGCAGCCAAGATCCCTTCACAGCTCACTCCTATGGCTACACCTTC. Its protein is CASSQDPFTAHSYGYTF.

The rearrangement links TRBV9 to TRBJ1-5; D is uncertain. This CDR3 is 13 amino acids long. Germline-derived CDR1 and CDR2 are SGDLS and YYNGEE. V was shortened by 0 bases and J by 7 bases, with 8 bases between the two germline ends. The CDR3 DNA sequence: TGTGCCAGCAGCGTAGGAGGAGTCCAGCCCCAGCATTTT. Translating gives CASSVGGVQPQHF.

This sequence joins TRBV2 and TRBJ2-5; D gene uncertain. There are 13 residues in the CDR3. Germline V CDR1 and CDR2: SNHLY, FYNNEI. The V gene lost 7 bases and the J gene lost 1 base, with 10 bases spanning the gap. The CDR3 coding sequence is TGTGCCAGCACCCCAGAGCCCCAAGAGACCCAGTACTTC. Amino acids: CASTPEPQETQYF.

The sample holds a few counts of this clonotype. The genes are TRBV27 and TRBJ2-7, with 7 bases identical to TRBD1. Per germline, CDR1 MNHEY and CDR2 SMNVEV (reference sequence). The CDR3 runs 15 residues. After removal of 1 base from V and 7 bases from J, the junction contained 10 bases not matched to a gene. CDR3 in DNA: TGTGCCAGCAGTTTATTGGGGGACAGCCCTAGGGAGCAGTACTTC. This codes for CASSLLGDSPREQYF.

The chain recombines TRBV5-1 with TRBJ2-4, with 9 bases fitting TRBD1. J lost 6 bases, V lost 2 bases, and 15 bases had no gene match. CDR1 and CDR2 (germline): SGHRS, YFSETQ. There are 18 residues in the CDR3. DNA for the CDR3: TGCGCCAGCAGCTTCACAACCGGGACAGGGAGTTGGAGAAACATTCAGTACTTC. This gives the protein CASSFTTGTGSWRNIQYF.

This chain uses TRBV7-4 with TRBJ2-7, with a weak D call TRBD2 (5 bases). Germline V gene data show CDR1 as SGHVT and CDR2 as SQSDAQ. Trimming shortened V by 9 bases and J by 7 bases, and 19 bases separated the two germline ends. The CDR3 totals 13 residues. CDR3 sequence: CAREPGIYNEQYF. CDR3 nucleotide sequence: TGTGCCAGAGAACCCGGGATATACAATGAGCAGTACTTC.

The chain links TRBV12-3 or TRBV12-4 to TRBJ2-1; 7 bases map to TRBD1. This CDR3 has 15 amino acids. Trimming took 7 bases from V and 3 from J; bases not matched to a gene: 9. Here the CDR3 reads CASNLGTEVYNEQFF. CDR3 nucleotide sequence: TGTGCCAGCAACCTCGGGACAGAAGTCTACAATGAGCAGTTCTTC.

The chain carries TRBV21-1 and TRBJ1-6. TRBV21-1 counts as a pseudogene. The CDR3 has 15 residues. The CDR3 reads CASSKARAGYSPLHF. In DNA, the CDR3 is TGTGCCAGCAGCAAAGCGCGGGCAGGCTATTCACCCCTCCACTTT.

This clonotype was counted a few times. This chain uses TRBV10-3 with TRBJ2-7; the match to TRBD2 covers 11 bases. The CDR3 spans 16 residues. J was trimmed by 0 bases and V by 6 bases; bases with no gene match: 7. Germline CDR1 and CDR2: ENHRY and SYGVKD. The CDR3 here is CAISGTSGPHSYEQYF. The CDR3 DNA sequence: TGTGCCATCAGCGGGACTAGCGGCCCACACTCCTACGAGCAGTACTTC.

The chain combines TRBV27 with TRBJ2-5; 11 nucleotides line up with TRBD1. The CDR3 contains 15 residues. V shed 5 bases and J 5 bases; nucleotides not matched to a gene: 7. The V gene's germline CDR1 is MNHEY and CDR2 SMNVEV (reference sequence). CDR3 DNA: TGTGCCAGCAGTCCCCGGACAGGGGGCACGGAGACCCAGTACTTC. Its protein product is CASSPRTGGTETQYF.

The chain is built from TRBV7-2 and TRBJ1-2, with TRBD1 matching over 7 bases. This CDR3 is 15 amino acids long. The germline V gene has CDR1 SGHTA and CDR2 FQGNSA. V lost 1 base, J lost 8 bases, and 10 bases stayed unmatched. CDR3 coding DNA: TGTGCCAGCAGCTTAGGACAGGGCAGGACGGAGGGCTACACCTTC. Translation gives CASSLGQGRTEGYTF.

Concerning this clonotype itself: At one end the junction does not follow the germline gene, possibly because of a read error. V gene TRBV6-2 or TRBV6-3 combines with J gene TRBJ2-1; D is unclear. From germline, CDR1 is MNHEY and CDR2 SVGEGT. This CDR3 comprises 12 residues. For the CDR3, the DNA is TGTGCCAGCAGTGCGACTTTCAATGGGCAGTTCTTC. It encodes CASSATFNGQFF.

In this sample, this clonotype turned up a few times. The gene calls are TRBV28 and TRBJ1-4, with a weak D call TRBD1 (6 bases). In germline, CDR1 is MDHEN, CDR2 SYDVKM. The CDR3 sequence is 15 residues long. The V end was cut by 6 bases, the J end by 8 bases, with 19 bases between. This chain's CDR3 is CASSTASGGKEKLFF. DNA of the CDR3: TGTGCCAGCAGCACAGCATCCGGGGGCAAAGAAAAACTGTTTTTT.

V is TRBV6-6 and J is TRBJ1-2, with 7 bases lining up with TRBD1. Per the germline V gene, CDR1 is MNHNY and CDR2 is SVGAGI (reference sequence). V was pared by 0 bases and J by 7 bases, with 14 bases of the junction left unmatched. This CDR3 comprises 17 residues. The CDR3 nucleotides read TGTGCCAGCAGTTACTCGAGGGGGCAAGGCGCTAAGGGTGGCTACACCTTC. As protein: CASSYSRGQGAKGGYTF.

The rearrangement links TRBV4-3 to TRBJ1-4; D not certain. The CDR3 spans 15 residues. V shed 0 bases and J shed 1 base, with 6 bases lying between them. From germline, CDR1 is LGHNA and CDR2 YSLEER. The DNA of the CDR3 is TGCGCCAGCAGCCAAGATCCGCTAACTAATGAAAAACTGTTTTTT. As protein: CASSQDPLTNEKLFF.

This clonotype has only a few counts. The chain has TRBV6-5 and TRBJ2-7; D not resolved. CDR1 and CDR2 (germline): MNHEY, SVGAGI. Between the trimmed V and J ends, which lost 4 bases and 2 bases, there was a span of 9 bases. This CDR3 is built from 13 residues. The CDR3 coding sequence is TGTGCCAGCAGTTCCTCTTCTCCCTACGAGCAGTACTTC. Translating it yields CASSSSSPYEQYF.

This clonotype was seen only once. The chain joins TRBV4-3 to TRBJ2-5; TRBD2 matches 11 bases. The tail of the sequence fits TRBJ2-7 better, so the J call may be wrong. CDR1 is LGHNA, CDR2 YSLEER, per germline. The CDR3 covers 15 residues. The CDR3 nucleotides read TGCGCCAGCAGCCAAGAAGCGGGACTAGCGGACGAGCAGTACTTC. This codes for CASSQEAGLADEQYF.

This chain connects TRBV12-3 or TRBV12-4 to TRBJ2-1; D is unclear. This CDR3 contains 15 residues. V lost 6 bases to trimming and J lost 3 bases, with 15 bases between them. The CDR3 nucleotides read TGTGCCAGCAGCCTAAACGGCCTAAACTACAATGAGCAGTTCTTC. Translating gives CASSLNGLNYNEQFF.

In this sample, this clonotype turned up many times. This chain joins TRBV12-3 or TRBV12-4 and TRBJ2-3; D remains ambiguous. The CDR3 covers 13 residues. Deletions cut 6 bases from V and 1 base from J, with 8 bases between. CDR3 amino acids: CASSFLGTDTQYF. DNA of the CDR3: TGTGCCAGCAGCTTCTTGGGCACAGATACGCAGTATTTT.

A few counts support this clonotype. V is TRBV20-1 and J is TRBJ1-2; D unclear. V gave up 1 base and J gave up 0 bases, with 12 bases separating them. This CDR3 has 15 amino acids. CDR1 is DFQATT, CDR2 SNEGSKA, per germline (reference sequence). In DNA form, the CDR3 reads TGCAGTGCTAGAGGGGAGGACCGAGCTAACTATGGCTACACCTTC. It codes for CSARGEDRANYGYTF.

V is TRBV9 and J is TRBJ1-3; D ambiguous. CDR3 length equals 15 residues. Trimming took off 6 bases at V and 3 bases at J, with 16 bases between the two ends. Germline V gene data show CDR1 as SGDLS and CDR2 as YYNGEE. Here the CDR3 reads CASTTTGGNGNTIYF. The CDR3 nucleotides are TGTGCCAGCACCACCACGGGAGGGAATGGAAACACCATATATTTT.

The CDR3 DNA follows: TGCGCCAGCAGCTTGACTACGGGGGCCTACTACGAGCAGTACTTC. Encoded protein: CASSLTTGAYYEQYF. The chain employs TRBV5-1 and TRBJ2-7; D might be TRBD1 or TRBD2, each matching 6 bases. Germline V gives CDR1 SGHRS, CDR2 YFSETQ. This CDR3 region has 15 residues. V was pared by 1 base and J by 3 bases, with 14 bases between.

This clonotype was recorded many times. The chain employs TRBV20-1 and TRBJ2-1; possibly TRBD1 or TRBD2 for D (5 bases each). V was pared by 6 bases and J by 3 bases, with 18 bases between. Germline V gives CDR1 DFQATT, CDR2 SNEGSKA (reference sequence). This CDR3 contains 15 residues. The CDR3 DNA sequence: TGCAGTGCCATGTATCGACGGGGCCTCTACAATGAGCAGTTCTTC. Translated: CSAMYRRGLYNEQFF.

The rearrangement joins TRBV6-5 to TRBJ1-2; unclear D gene. Trimming pared 2 bases from V and 5 bases from J, leaving 18 bases between. The germline V gene has CDR1 MNHEY and CDR2 SVGAGI. This CDR3 comprises 16 residues. CDR3 sequence: CASSYVNELGSYGYTF. As DNA, the CDR3 is TGTGCCAGCAGTTACGTAAACGAACTCGGAAGTTATGGCTACACCTTC.